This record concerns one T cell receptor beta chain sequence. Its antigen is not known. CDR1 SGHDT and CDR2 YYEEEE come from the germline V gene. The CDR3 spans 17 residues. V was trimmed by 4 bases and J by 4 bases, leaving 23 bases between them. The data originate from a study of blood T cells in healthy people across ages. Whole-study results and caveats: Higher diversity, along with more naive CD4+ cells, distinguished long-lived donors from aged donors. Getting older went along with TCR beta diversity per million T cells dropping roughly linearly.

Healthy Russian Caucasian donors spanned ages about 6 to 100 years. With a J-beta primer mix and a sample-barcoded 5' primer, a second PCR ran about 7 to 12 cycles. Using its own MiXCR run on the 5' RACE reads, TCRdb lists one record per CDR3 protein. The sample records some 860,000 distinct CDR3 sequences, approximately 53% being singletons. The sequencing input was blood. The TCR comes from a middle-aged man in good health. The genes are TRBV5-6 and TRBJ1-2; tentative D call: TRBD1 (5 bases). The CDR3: CASSGSPGTGEGYGYTF. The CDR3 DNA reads TGTGCCAGCAGCGGATCGCCCGGGACCGGCGAGGGCTATGGCTACACCTTC.